This paragraph covers one T cell receptor (beta chain) sequence. The entry originates in a study of T cells in Graves' hyperthyroidism and ophthalmopathy. Amplified TCR beta CDR3 regions derived from RNA transcripts. The TCR CDR3 first-round RT-PCR relied on the HTBI primer set. TCRdb recomputed calls from the multiplex PCR reads with MiXCR, one row per CDR3 protein. The data hold about 690,000 distinct CDR3 sequences, with approximately 15% observed a single time. The CDR3 covers 14 residues. Germline V gene lookup returns CDR1 SGHTA and CDR2 FQGTGA. The ends lost 5 bases at V and 6 bases at J; junction bases unmatched: 4.

The V gene is TRBV7-3, the J gene TRBJ2-7, with 13 bases fitting TRBD2. The sequence was collected from a man aged 45-65 years with Graves' hyperthyroidism. Material: blood. The CDR3 here is CASSTGLAGSEQYF. For the CDR3, the DNA is TGTGCCAGCAGCACGGGACTAGCGGGAAGCGAGCAGTACTTC.